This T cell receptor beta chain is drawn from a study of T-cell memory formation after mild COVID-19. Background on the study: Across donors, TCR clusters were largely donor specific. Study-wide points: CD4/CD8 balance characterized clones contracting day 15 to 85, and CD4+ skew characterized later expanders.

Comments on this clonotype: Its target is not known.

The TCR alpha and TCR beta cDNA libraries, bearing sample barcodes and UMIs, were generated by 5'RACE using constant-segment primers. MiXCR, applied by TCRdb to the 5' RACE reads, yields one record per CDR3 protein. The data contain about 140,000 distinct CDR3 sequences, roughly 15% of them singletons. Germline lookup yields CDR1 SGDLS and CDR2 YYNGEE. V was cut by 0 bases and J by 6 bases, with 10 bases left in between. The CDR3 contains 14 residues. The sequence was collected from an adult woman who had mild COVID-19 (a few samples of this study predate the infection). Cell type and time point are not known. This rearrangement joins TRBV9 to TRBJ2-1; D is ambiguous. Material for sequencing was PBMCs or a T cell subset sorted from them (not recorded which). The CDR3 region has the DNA TGTGCCAGCAGCGTAGCTGGCGGTGGCAATGAGCAGTTCTTC. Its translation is CASSVAGGGNEQFF.